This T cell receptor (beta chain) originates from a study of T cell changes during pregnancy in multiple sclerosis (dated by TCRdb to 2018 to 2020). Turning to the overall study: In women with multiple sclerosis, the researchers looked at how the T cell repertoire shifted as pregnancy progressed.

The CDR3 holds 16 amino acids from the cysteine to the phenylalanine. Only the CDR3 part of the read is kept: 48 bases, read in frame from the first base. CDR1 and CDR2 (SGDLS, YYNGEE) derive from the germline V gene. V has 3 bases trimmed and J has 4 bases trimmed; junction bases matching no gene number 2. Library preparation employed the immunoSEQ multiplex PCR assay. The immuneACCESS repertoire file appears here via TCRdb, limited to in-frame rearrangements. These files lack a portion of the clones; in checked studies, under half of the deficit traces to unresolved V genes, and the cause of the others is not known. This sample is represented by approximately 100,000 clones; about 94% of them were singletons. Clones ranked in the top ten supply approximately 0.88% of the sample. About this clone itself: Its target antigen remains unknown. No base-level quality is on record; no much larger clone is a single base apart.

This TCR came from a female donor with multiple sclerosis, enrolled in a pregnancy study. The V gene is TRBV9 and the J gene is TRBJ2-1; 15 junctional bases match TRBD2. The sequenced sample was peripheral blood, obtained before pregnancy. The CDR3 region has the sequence CASSGTSGRGYNEQFF. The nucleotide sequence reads TGTGCCAGCAGCGGGACTAGCGGGAGGGGATACAATGAGCAGTTCTTC.